This T cell receptor beta chain appears in the sequencing data of a study of CD8+ T cells in alopecia areata. The CDR3 spans 14 residues. Trimming removed 3 bases from V and 1 base from J, with 9 bases in between. This clone was counted between two and nine times. Its specificity is unknown. Extracted from the samples, RNA was reverse transcribed into cDNA to serve as the sequencing template. Assay: immunoSEQ multiplex PCR; the TCRdb copy retains only in-frame clones and omits some. Here the sample spans roughly 100,000 clones, roughly half being singletons. General study points: More clonal than normal scalp was lesional scalp, particularly alopecia totalis/universalis. Among the cells sequenced in scalp samples are also the resident alphabeta T cells of normal skin. Mice showed TCR sharing more clearly than patients did, possibly owing to HLA.

The V and J genes are TRBV23-1 and TRBJ2-5; D is possibly TRBD1 or TRBD2 (5 bases each). TRBV23-1 is assigned to the ORF class and has an uncertain function. The sample was CD4+ T cells sorted from blood. The clonotype comes from a human donor in good health. CDR3: CASSQGVRQETQYF. DNA of the CDR3: TGCGCCAGCAGTCAGGGGGTACGCCAAGAGACCCAGTACTTC.